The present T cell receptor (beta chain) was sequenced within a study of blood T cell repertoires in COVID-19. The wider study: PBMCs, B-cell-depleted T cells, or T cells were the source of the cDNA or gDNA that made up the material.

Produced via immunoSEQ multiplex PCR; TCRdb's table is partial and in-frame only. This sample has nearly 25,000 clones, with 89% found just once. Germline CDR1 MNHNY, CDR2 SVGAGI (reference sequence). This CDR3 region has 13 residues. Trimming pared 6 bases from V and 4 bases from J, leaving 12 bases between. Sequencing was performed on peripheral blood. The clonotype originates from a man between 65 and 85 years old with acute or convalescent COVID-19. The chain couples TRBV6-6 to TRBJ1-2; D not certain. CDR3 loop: CASSLEGTYGYTF. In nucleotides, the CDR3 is TGTGCCAGCAGCCTAGAGGGTACCTATGGCTACACCTTC.